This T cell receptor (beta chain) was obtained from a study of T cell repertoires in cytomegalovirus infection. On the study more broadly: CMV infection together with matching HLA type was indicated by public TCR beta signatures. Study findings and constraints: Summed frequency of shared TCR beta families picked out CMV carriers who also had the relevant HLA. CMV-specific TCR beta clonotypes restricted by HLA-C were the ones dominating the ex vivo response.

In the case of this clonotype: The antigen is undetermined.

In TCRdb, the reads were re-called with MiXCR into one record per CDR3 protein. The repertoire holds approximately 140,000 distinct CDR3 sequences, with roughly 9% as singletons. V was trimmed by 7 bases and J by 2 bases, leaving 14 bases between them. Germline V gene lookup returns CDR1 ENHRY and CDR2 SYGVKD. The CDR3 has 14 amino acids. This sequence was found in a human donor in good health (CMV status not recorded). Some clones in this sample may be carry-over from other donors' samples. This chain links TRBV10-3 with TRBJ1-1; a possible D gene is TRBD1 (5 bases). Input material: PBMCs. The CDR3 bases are TGTGCCATCAATGACGCAGGGCCTAACACTGAAGCTTTCTTT. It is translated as CAINDAGPNTEAFF.